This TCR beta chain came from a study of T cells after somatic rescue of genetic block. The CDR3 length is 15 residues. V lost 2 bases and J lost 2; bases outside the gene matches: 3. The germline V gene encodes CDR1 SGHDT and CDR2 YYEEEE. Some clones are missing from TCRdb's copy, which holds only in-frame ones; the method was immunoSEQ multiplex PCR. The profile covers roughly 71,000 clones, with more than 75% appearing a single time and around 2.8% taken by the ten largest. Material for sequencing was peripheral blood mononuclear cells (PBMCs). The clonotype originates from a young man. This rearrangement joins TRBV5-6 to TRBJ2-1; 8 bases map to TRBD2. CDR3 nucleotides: TGTGCCAGCAGCTTAGCGGGGGCAACCTACAATGAGCAGTTCTTC. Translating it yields CASSLAGATYNEQFF.